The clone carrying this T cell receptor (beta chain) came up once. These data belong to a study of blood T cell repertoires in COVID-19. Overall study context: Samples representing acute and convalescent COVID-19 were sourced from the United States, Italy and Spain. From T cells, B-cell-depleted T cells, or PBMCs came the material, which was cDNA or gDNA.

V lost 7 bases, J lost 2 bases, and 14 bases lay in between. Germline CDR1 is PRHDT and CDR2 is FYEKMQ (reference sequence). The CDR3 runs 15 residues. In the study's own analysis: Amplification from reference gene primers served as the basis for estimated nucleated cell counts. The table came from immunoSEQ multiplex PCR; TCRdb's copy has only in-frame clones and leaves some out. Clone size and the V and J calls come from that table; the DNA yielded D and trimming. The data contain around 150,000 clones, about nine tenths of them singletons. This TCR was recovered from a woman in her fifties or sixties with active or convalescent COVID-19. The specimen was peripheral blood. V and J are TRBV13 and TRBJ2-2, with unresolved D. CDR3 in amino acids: CASTQYAGNTGELFF. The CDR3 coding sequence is TGTGCCAGCACCCAATACGCAGGAAACACCGGGGAGCTGTTTTTT.